The entry below gives a single TCR beta chain sequence along with its context. Its antigen is unidentified. This sample stems from a study of STAT3 mutations in large granular lymphocyte leukemia. Whole-study findings and limits: Every T-cell large granular lymphocyte leukemia patient had at least one immunodominant TCR beta clonotype. TCR clonotype switching after therapy occurred in about 35% of the 18 patients.

V shed 3 bases and J shed 4 bases, with 6 bases lying between them. This CDR3 contains 12 residues. Germline assignment: CDR1 MDHEN and CDR2 SYDVKM. TCRbeta libraries averaged about 44,000 productive templates per sample. Libraries were prepared by immunoSEQ multiplex PCR; TCRdb keeps only in-frame clonotypes and omits some of them. This table has 35,000 to 50,000 clones, roughly 81% appearing once. The receptor was isolated from a human donor with T large granular lymphocyte leukemia. Some clones in this sample may be carry-over from other donors' samples. Sample: PBMCs. The V gene is TRBV28, the J gene TRBJ1-2; no clear D. CDR3 residues: CASSLGSYGYTF. The CDR3 DNA follows: TGTGCCAGCAGTTTGGGCAGCTATGGCTACACCTTC.